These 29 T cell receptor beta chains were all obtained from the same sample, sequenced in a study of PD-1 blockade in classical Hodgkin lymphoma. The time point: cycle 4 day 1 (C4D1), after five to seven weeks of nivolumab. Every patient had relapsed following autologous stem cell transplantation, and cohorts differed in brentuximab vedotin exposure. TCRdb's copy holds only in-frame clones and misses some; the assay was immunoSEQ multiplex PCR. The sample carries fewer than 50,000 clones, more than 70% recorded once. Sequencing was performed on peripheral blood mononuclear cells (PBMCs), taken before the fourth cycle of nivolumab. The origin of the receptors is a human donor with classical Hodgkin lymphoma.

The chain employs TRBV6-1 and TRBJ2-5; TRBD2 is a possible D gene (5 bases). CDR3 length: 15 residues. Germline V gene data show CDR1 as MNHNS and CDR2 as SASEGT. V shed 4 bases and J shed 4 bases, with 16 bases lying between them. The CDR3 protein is CASSAHGERRETQYF. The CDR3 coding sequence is TGTGCCAGCAGTGCCCACGGGGAGCGTCGAGAGACCCAGTACTTC.

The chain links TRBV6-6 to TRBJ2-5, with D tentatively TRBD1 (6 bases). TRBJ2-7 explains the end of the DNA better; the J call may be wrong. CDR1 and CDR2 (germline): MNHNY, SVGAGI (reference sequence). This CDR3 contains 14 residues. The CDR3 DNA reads TGTGCCAGCAGGCCCCAGGGGTCGTACTACGAGCAGTACTTC. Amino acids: CASRPQGSYYEQYF.

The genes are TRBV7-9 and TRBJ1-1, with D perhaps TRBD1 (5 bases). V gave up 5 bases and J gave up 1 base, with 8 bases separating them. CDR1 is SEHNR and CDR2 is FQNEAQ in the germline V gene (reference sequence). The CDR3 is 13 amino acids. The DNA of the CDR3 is TGTGCCAGCAGCCCCCAGGGGAACACTGAAGCTTTCTTT. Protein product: CASSPQGNTEAFF.

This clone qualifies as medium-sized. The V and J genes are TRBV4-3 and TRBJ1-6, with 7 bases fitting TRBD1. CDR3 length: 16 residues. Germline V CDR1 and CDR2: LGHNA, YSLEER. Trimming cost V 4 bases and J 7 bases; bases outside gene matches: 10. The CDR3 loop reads CASSPQLRDRNSPLHF. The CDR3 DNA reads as TGCGCCAGCAGCCCCCAACTCCGGGACAGAAATTCACCCCTCCACTTT.

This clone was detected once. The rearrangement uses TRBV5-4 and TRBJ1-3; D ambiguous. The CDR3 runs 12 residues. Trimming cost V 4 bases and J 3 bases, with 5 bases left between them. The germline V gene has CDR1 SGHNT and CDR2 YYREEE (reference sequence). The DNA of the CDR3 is TGTGCCAGCAGCCTGCGTGGAAACACCATATATTTT. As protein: CASSLRGNTIYF.

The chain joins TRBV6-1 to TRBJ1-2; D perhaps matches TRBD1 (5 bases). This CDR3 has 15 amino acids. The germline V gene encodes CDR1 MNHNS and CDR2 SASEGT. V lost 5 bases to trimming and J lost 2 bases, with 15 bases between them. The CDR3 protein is CASSTPDTANYGYTF. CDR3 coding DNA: TGTGCCAGCAGTACCCCGGACACCGCGAACTATGGCTACACCTTC.

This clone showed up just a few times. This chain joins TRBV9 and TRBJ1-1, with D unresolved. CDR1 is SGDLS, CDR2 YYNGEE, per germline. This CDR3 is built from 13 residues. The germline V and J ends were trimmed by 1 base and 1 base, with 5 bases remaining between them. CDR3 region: CASSVSRNTEAFF. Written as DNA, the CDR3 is TGTGCCAGCAGCGTAAGTAGGAACACTGAAGCTTTCTTT.

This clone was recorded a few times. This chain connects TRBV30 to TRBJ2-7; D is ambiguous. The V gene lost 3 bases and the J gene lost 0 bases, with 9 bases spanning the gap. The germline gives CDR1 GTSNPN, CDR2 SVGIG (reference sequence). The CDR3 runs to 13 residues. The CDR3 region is CAWRTESSYEQYF. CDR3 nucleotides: TGTGCCTGGAGGACTGAGAGCTCCTACGAGCAGTACTTC. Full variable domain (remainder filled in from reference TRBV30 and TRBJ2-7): SQTIHQWPATLVQPVGSPLSLECTVEGTSNPNLYWYRQAAGRGLQLLFYSVGIGQISSEVPQNLSASRPQDRQFILSSKKLLLSDSGFYLCAWRTESSYEQYFGPGTRLTVT.

The CDR3 nucleotides are TGTGCCAGCAGCTTAGTCAATCAAAACACCGGGGAGCTGTTTTTT. It encodes CASSLVNQNTGELFF. The genes are TRBV7-8 and TRBJ2-2; D is unclear. Deletions cut 1 base from V and 2 bases from J, with 8 bases between. The CDR3 length is 15 residues. Germline V lookup: CDR1 SGHVS, CDR2 FQNEAQ.

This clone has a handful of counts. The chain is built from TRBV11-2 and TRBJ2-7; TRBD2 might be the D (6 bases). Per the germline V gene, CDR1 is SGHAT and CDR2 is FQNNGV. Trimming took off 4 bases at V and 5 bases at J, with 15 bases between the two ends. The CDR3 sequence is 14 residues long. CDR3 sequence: CASSSGWRADEQYF. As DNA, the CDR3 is TGTGCCAGCAGCTCCGGTTGGAGGGCCGACGAGCAGTACTTC.

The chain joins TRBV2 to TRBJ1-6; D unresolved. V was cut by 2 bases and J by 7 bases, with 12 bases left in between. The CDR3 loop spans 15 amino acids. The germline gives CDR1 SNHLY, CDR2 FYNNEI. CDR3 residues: CASSERAALNSPLHF. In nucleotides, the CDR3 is TGTGCCAGCAGTGAACGGGCAGCCTTAAATTCACCCCTCCACTTT.

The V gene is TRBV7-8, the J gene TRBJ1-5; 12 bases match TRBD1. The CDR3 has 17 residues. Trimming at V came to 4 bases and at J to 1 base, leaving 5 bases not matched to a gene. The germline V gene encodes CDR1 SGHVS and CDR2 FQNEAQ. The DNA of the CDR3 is TGTGCCAGCAGCTCCCGGGACAGGGGGCACAGCAATCAGCCCCAGCATTTT. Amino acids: CASSSRDRGHSNQPQHF.

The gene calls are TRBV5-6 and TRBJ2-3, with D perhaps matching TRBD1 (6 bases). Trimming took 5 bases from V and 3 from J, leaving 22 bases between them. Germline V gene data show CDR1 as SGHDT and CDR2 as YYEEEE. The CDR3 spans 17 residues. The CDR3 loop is CASSRLGAWGQTDTQYF. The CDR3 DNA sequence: TGTGCCAGCAGTCGTTTAGGGGCCTGGGGGCAAACAGATACGCAGTATTTT.

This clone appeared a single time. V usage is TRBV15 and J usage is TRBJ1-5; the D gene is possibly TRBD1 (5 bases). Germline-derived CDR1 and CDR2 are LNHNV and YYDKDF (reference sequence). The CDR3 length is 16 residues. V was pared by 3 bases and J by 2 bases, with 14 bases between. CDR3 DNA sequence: TGTGCCACCAGCAGGTTGAGGCAGGGACGCAATCAGCCCCAGCATTTT. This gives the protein CATSRLRQGRNQPQHF.

CDR3 amino acids: CSVYIVEETQYF. CDR3 coding DNA: TGCAGCGTCTATATAGTTGAGGAGACCCAGTACTTC. This sequence joins TRBV29-1 and TRBJ2-5; D ambiguous. The CDR3 contains 12 residues. The germline V and J ends were trimmed by 6 bases and 5 bases, with 13 bases remaining between them. Germline V gene data show CDR1 as SQVTM and CDR2 as ANQGSEA. The whole variable domain, remainder taken from reference TRBV29-1 and TRBJ2-5, is SAVISQKPSRDICQRGTSLTIQCQVDSQVTMMFWYRQQPGQSLTLIATANQGSEATYESGFVIDKFPISRPNLTFSTLTVSNMSPEDSSIYLCSVYIVEETQYFGPGTRLLVL.

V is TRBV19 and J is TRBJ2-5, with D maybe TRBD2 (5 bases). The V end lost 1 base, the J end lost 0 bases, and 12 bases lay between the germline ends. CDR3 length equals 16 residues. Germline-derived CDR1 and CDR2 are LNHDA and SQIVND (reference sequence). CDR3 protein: CASSIGPGSYQETQYF. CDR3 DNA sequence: TGTGCCAGTAGTATAGGTCCGGGGTCGTACCAAGAGACCCAGTACTTC.

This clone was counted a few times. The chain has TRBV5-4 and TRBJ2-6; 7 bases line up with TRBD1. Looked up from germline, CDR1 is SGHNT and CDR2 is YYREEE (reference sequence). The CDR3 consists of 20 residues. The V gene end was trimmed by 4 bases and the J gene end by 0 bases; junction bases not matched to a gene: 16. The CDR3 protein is CASSPLGGGQILSGANVLTF. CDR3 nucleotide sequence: TGTGCCAGCAGCCCCCTTGGTGGGGGACAGATTCTCTCTGGGGCCAACGTCCTGACTTTC.

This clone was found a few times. CDR3 in amino acids: CASSETLSYEQYF. The CDR3 bases are TGTGCCAGCAGCGAGACGCTCTCCTACGAGCAGTACTTC. The chain carries TRBV27 and TRBJ2-7; D call uncertain. The CDR3 length is 13 residues. In germline, CDR1 is MNHEY, CDR2 SMNVEV (reference sequence). Trimming cost V 6 bases and J 0 bases, with 9 bases left between them.

CDR3 coding DNA: TGTGCCAGCAACTCCGACGGAAAACAGACCTACGAGCAGTACTTC. Translation gives CASNSDGKQTYEQYF. The V and J genes are TRBV12-1 and TRBJ2-7; the DNA was not used to check the table's D call, TRBD1. TRBV12-1 represents a pseudogene. CDR3 length: 15 residues.

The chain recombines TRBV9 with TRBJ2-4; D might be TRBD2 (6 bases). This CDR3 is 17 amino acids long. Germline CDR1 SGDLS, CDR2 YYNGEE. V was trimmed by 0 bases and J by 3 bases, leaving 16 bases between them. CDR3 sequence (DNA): TGTGCCAGCAGCGTAGAGGTCGGAGGGCAAGGCAAAAACATTCAGTACTTC. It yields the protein CASSVEVGGQGKNIQYF.

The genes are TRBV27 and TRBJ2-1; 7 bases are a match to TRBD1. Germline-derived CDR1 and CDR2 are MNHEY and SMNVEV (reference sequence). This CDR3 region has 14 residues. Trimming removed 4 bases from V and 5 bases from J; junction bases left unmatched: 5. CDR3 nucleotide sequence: TGTGCCAGCAGTTCGGGACAGCTAGACAATGAGCAGTTCTTC. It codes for CASSSGQLDNEQFF.

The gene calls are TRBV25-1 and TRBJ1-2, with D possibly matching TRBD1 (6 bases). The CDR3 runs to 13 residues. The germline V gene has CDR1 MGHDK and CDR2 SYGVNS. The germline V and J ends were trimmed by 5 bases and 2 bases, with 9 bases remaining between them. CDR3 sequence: CASSKGVNYGYTF. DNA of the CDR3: TGTGCCAGCAGTAAGGGGGTGAACTATGGCTACACCTTC.

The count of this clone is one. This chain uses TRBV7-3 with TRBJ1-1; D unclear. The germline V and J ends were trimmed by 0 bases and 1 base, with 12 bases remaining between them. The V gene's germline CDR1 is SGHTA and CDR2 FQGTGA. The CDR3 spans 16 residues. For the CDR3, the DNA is TGTGCCAGCAGCTTAACGCACCGGGCCCCGAACACTGAAGCTTTCTTT. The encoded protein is CASSLTHRAPNTEAFF.

The CDR3 region is CASSEARGAVVNGYTF. The CDR3 DNA reads as TGTGCCAGCAGTGAAGCGCGGGGGGCGGTGGTGAATGGCTACACCTTC. The rearrangement uses TRBV2 and TRBJ1-2, with D perhaps TRBD1 (6 bases). This CDR3 has 16 amino acids. V shed 0 bases and J shed 6 bases, with 17 bases lying between them. Germline CDR1 reads SNHLY; CDR2 reads FYNNEI.

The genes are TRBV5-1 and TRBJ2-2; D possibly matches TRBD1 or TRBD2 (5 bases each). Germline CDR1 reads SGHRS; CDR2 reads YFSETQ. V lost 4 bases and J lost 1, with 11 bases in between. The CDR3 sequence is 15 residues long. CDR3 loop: CASSPGTQNTGELFF. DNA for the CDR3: TGCGCCAGCAGCCCTGGGACCCAGAACACCGGGGAGCTGTTTTTT.

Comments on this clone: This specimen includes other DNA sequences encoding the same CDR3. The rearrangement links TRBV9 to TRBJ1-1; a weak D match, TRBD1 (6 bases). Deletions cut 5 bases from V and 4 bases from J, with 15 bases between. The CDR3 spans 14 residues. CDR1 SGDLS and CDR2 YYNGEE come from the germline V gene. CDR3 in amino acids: CASSAEGQITEAFF. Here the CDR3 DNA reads TGTGCCAGCAGTGCTGAAGGACAGATCACTGAAGCTTTCTTT. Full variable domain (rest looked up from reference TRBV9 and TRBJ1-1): DSGVTQTPKHLITATGQRVTLRCSPRSGDLSVYWYQQSLDQGLQFLIQYYNGEERAKGNILERFSAQQFPDLHSELNLSSLELGDSALYFCASSAEGQITEAFFGQGTRLTVV.

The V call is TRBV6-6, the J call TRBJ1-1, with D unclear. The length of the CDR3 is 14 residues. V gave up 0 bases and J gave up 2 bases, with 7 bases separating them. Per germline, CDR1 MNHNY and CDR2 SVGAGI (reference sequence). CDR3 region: CASSYSGVNTEAFF. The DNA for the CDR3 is TGTGCCAGCAGTTACTCGGGCGTTAACACTGAAGCTTTCTTT.

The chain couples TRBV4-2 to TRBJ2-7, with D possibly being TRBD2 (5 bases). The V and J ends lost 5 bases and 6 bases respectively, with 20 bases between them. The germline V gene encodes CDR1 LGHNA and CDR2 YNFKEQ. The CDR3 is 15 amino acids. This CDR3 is CASSSDQRADGEQYF. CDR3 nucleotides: TGTGCCAGCAGCTCTGACCAGAGGGCTGATGGCGAGCAGTACTTC.

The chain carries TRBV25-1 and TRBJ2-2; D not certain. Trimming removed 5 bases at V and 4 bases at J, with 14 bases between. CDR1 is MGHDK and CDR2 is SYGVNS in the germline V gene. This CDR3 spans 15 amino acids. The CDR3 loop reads CASSTFGSLTGELFF. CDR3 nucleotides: TGTGCCAGCAGTACTTTTGGGTCACTCACCGGGGAGCTGTTTTTT.